This entry features one T cell receptor beta chain sequence. This clone showed up just a few times. The target of this receptor is not known. Base qualities are not at hand, and no much larger clone is one base apart. TCRbeta CDR3 regions were amplified from genomic DNA by means of the immunoSEQ Assay, a bias-controlled multiplex PCR. Turning to the authors' computational methods: The number of nucleated cells in each sample was estimated from the amplification of reference gene primers within the assay. To quantify the absolute abundance of each unique TCRbeta CDR3 rearrangement, sequence reads were collapsed and filtered. For each sample, productive Simpson clonality was calculated as the square root of Simpson's diversity index across productive rearrangements. The source is immuneACCESS, and TCRdb retained only in-frame sequences with V and J called. Part of the clones is not carried over; for the studies checked, unresolved V genes explain less than half of this, and the remainder is unexplained. V and J calls and clone size are copied from that table; D and trimming were computed from the DNA. The sample data list 350,000 to 400,000 clones, and 85% to 90% of these were observed just once. About 1% of the sample rests with the top ten.

Participants in the prospective study were aged about 18 to 100 years, lived in some 24 United States geographic areas, and enrolled through a virtual design. Cohort assignment in the prospective study relied on participant-reported clinical history from a screening survey and a study questionnaire. For ImmuneRACE Cohort 3, a participant was defined as recovered based on two consecutive negative NP/OP PCR tests, clearance by a healthcare professional, or resolution of symptoms. In the prospective study, mobile phlebotomists collected whole blood, serum and a nasopharyngeal or oropharyngeal swab from each participant. Over a roughly 2-month period, participants in the prospective study had the option of providing additional blood draws and questionnaires. Blood samples from the prospective study were shipped frozen or at room temperature prior to DNA extraction. This specimen belongs to a study of blood T cell repertoires in COVID-19 (dated by TCRdb to about 2020). Study-wide context: Samples from collaborators originated in the United States, Italy and Spain and spanned both the acute and convalescent phases of COVID-19. Samples came from the ongoing ImmuneRACE study (first 160 participants) plus 1,254 subjects from 6 global collaborators. The prospective study material was composed of cDNA or gDNA derived from T cells, B-cell-depleted T cells, or PBMCs. Sample metadata almost always included a de-identified subject ID, COVID-19 status, age in years and sex. Subjects who had been exposed to COVID-19, were actively infected with it, or had recovered from it provided the deeply sampled blood TCRbeta repertoires that made up the dataset. A freely available public database, intended as a resource for researchers studying the immune response to SARS-CoV-2, is where the repertoires were released. HLA class I and class II types, where available, came from metadata supplied by the sample provider rather than from assay-based typing. General conclusions and limits of the study: The quantity of clinical and demographic metadata differed by source and by participant and was supplied without curation.

The CDR3, cysteine through phenylalanine, is 15 amino acids long. Only the CDR3 portion is preserved as DNA: 45 bases, with reading frame beginning at the first base. CDR1 and CDR2 are read off the germline V gene as MNHEY and SVGAGI. Trimming removed 0 bases from V and 4 bases from J, leaving 13 bases between the germline ends. Material: PBMCs or T cells enriched from blood (not recorded which). The TCR sequence derives from a man between 18 and 29 years old who had recovered from COVID-19. The rearranged segments are TRBV6-5 and TRBJ2-7; matching of 6 bases hints at TRBD2 as the D gene. The nucleotide sequence is TGTGCCAGCAGTTACTCGGTCGGGCGGGGTTACGAGCAGTACTTC. Its translation is CASSYSVGRGYEQYF.